The sequence of this T cell receptor (beta chain) was determined in a study of blood T cell repertoires in COVID-19. The wider study: From T cells, B-cell-depleted T cells, or PBMCs came the material, which was cDNA or gDNA.

The CDR3 has 11 residues. Germline V lookup: CDR1 SGHNT, CDR2 YYREEE (reference sequence). The ends were cut back, 6 bases at V and 5 bases at J, with 6 bases in the middle. Sequenced by immunoSEQ multiplex PCR; TCRdb stores in-frame clones only, minus some. The sample has around 300,000 clones; around 90% are singletons. The genes are TRBV5-4 and TRBJ2-1; unclear D gene. This receptor was taken from a man aged 18-30 years with active or convalescent COVID-19. Sequenced: peripheral blood. The CDR3 loop is CASNLHNEQFF. CDR3 coding DNA: TGTGCCAGCAACCTACACAATGAGCAGTTCTTC. Together with reference TRBV5-4 and TRBJ2-1, the CDR3 gives the full variable domain: ETGVTQSPTHLIKTRGQQVTLRCSSQSGHNTVSWYQQALGQGPQFIFQYYREEENGRGNFPPRFSGLQFPNYSSELNVNALELDDSALYLCASNLHNEQFFGPGTRLTVL.